This T cell receptor beta chain was sequenced in a study of T-cell reconstitution after alpha-beta-depleted transplantation in children (dated by TCRdb to about 2016). Describing the broader study: The study quantitatively tracked T-cell immune reconstitution after TCRalphabeta/CD19-depleted allogeneic hematopoietic cell transplantation in children using TCR repertoire profiling.

Libraries were made using PCR. This sample was sequenced with an Illumina HiSeq 2500. TCR library preparation used molecular barcoding, with unique molecular identifiers applied to normalize quantification of the TCRbeta repertoire. Through fastp at Q25 and MiXCR, TCRdb rebuilt clones from the public reads, retaining in-frame beta chains. Identical CDR3 protein sequences are pooled into one entry, listed with their most common genes and DNA. The sample table records about 500,000 distinct CDR3 sequences; about 30% of these occur just once. The ten largest clones add up to around 2.3% of the sample. As to this clonotype: There is no known antigen for this receptor. Base qualities were left out, and no much larger clone turns up one base away.

The germline V end is reduced by 5 bases and the J end by 1 base; junction bases left unmatched: 10. CDR1 is given as SEHNR and CDR2 as FQNEAQ, both from the germline V gene (reference sequence). Counted from cysteine to phenylalanine, this CDR3 has 17 amino acids. Only the CDR3 region is kept as DNA, spanning 51 bases read in frame from base 1. This receptor was taken from a human donor who donated a stem cell graft to a child with aplastic anemia. The sample in question was PBMCs from the stem cell graft donor, obtained from the stem cell graft. This sequence uses TRBV7-9 and TRBJ2-2; a stretch of 7 junction bases matches TRBD1. The nucleotide sequence is given as TGTGCCAGCAGCGGTCAAATTGGGACAGAGAACACCGGGGAGCTGTTTTTT. This sequence encodes CASSGQIGTENTGELFF.